A single sample is the source of the 25 T cell receptor beta chains below, sequenced in a study of response to subunit inactivated influenza vaccine. In TCRdb, the RT-PCR reads were re-called with MiXCR into one record per CDR3 protein. The sample lists roughly 570,000 distinct CDR3 sequences, less than 15% occurring once. This specimen was PBMCs from blood, taken approximately 12 days after vaccination. The receptors were sampled from a middle-aged man who received an inactivated influenza vaccine.

A few counts support this clonotype. The rearrangement joins TRBV6-2 or TRBV6-3 to TRBJ2-7; maybe TRBD1 (5 bases). Looked up from germline, CDR1 is MNHEY and CDR2 is SVGEGT. The CDR3 is 14 amino acids. V was trimmed by 2 bases and J by 2 bases, leaving 10 bases between them. CDR3 residues: CASSYDSAAYEQYF. The CDR3 coding sequence is TGTGCCAGCAGTTACGACAGCGCGGCCTACGAGCAGTACTTC.

V usage is TRBV28 and J usage is TRBJ2-7; TRBD1 matches 11 bases. Germline CDR1 reads MDHEN; CDR2 reads SYDVKM. V lost 1 base and J lost 6; bases outside the gene matches: 5. The CDR3 extends over 15 amino acids. The CDR3 DNA is TGTGCCAGCAGTTTATTGTATGGGACAGGGGGCGAGCAGTACTTC. Protein sequence: CASSLLYGTGGEQYF. The full variable domain, with the rest looked up from reference TRBV28 and TRBJ2-7, is DVKVTQSSRYLVKRTGEKVFLECVQDMDHENMFWYRQDPGLGLRLIYFSYDVKMKEKGDIPEGYSVSREKKERFSLILESASTNQTSMYLCASSLLYGTGGEQYFGPGTRLTVT.

This clonotype occurred many times. CDR3 sequence: CASSQDLGREQYF. The CDR3 DNA sequence: TGTGCCAGCAGCCAAGATCTAGGGCGCGAGCAGTACTTC. The chain couples TRBV14 to TRBJ2-7; D is undetermined. Deletions cut 0 bases from V and 6 bases from J, with 9 bases between. This CDR3 region has 13 residues. CDR1 SGHDN and CDR2 FVKESK come from the germline V gene.

This clonotype occurred a few times. The genes are TRBV4-3 and TRBJ2-6, with 7 bases that match TRBD1. Trimming took 6 bases from V and 0 from J; bases not matched to a gene: 8. This CDR3 has 17 residues. Germline assignment: CDR1 LGHNA and CDR2 YSLEER. The CDR3 sequence is CASSLQGRRSGANVLTF. CDR3 DNA: TGCGCCAGCAGTTTACAGGGGCGACGCTCTGGGGCCAACGTCCTGACTTTC.

Points on this clonotype: The junction shows a germline mismatch at one end, possibly a read error. The rearrangement joins TRBV12-3 or TRBV12-4 to TRBJ1-2; 8 bases line up with TRBD1. The CDR3 has 16 amino acids. CDR3 coding DNA: TGTGCCAGCAGATTAGACAGGGGAGGCGGAATTTTTGGCTACACCTTC. Protein sequence: CASRLDRGGGIFGYTF.

The chain is built from TRBV20-1 and TRBJ1-6; unclear D gene. This CDR3 comprises 13 residues. The ends were cut back, 5 bases at V and 9 bases at J, with 14 bases in the middle. CDR1 is DFQATT and CDR2 is SNEGSKA in the germline V gene (reference sequence). CDR3 loop: CSALQSAVSPLHF. The CDR3 nucleotides read TGCAGTGCTTTACAGAGTGCCGTTTCACCCCTCCACTTT.

The sample holds a few counts of this clonotype. This chain links TRBV9 with TRBJ1-1; possibly TRBD1 for D (5 bases). This CDR3 region has 13 residues. Germline V lookup: CDR1 SGDLS, CDR2 YYNGEE. Trimming took off 3 bases at V and 5 bases at J, with 11 bases between the two ends. The CDR3 region is CASSAAGWTEAFF. CDR3 DNA sequence: TGTGCCAGCAGCGCCGCAGGGTGGACTGAAGCTTTCTTT.

The chain recombines TRBV10-3 with TRBJ1-2; 7 bases are shared with TRBD1. This CDR3 region has 12 residues. CDR1 and CDR2 from the germline V gene are ENHRY and SYGVKD. Trimming removed 7 bases from V and 5 bases from J; junction bases left unmatched: 4. The CDR3 coding sequence is TGTGCCATCAACCAACAGGGGTATGGCTACACCTTC. Its protein is CAINQQGYGYTF.

The rearrangement uses TRBV27 and TRBJ2-3; TRBD2 matches at 11 bases. Germline CDR1 reads MNHEY; CDR2 reads SMNVEV (reference sequence). The CDR3 is 18 residues long. Germline trimming cut 4 bases from V and 2 bases from J; bases unmatched to any gene: 11. CDR3 nucleotides: TGTGCCAGCAGTTCCCACCCCGGGGGACTAGCGGTCACAGATACGCAGTATTTT. This codes for CASSSHPGGLAVTDTQYF.

V gene TRBV18 combines with J gene TRBJ1-4; 9 nucleotides agree with TRBD1. After removal of 0 bases from V and 10 bases from J, the junction contained 3 bases not matched to a gene. This CDR3 contains 14 residues. The germline gives CDR1 KGHSH, CDR2 LQKENI. This CDR3 is CASSPPDRGGKLFF. CDR3 coding DNA: TGTGCCAGCTCACCACCGGACAGGGGAGGAAAACTGTTTTTT.

This CDR3 reads CSVDSSTTDTQYF. The CDR3 DNA sequence: TGCAGCGTTGACTCAAGTACGACAGATACGCAGTATTTT. The J gene is TRBJ2-3, the V gene TRBV29-1, with unresolved D. Looked up from germline, CDR1 is SQVTM and CDR2 is ANQGSEA. This CDR3 comprises 13 residues. V dropped 3 bases and J dropped 3 bases, with 10 bases sitting between them.

This clonotype was detected only a few times. The chain carries TRBV7-9 and TRBJ2-5; 8 bases match TRBD1. The germline V gene encodes CDR1 SEHNR and CDR2 FQNEAQ (reference sequence). The CDR3 sequence is 15 residues long. V trimming: 5 bases; J trimming: 3 bases; junction bases outside the gene matches: 8. The CDR3 bases are TGTGCCAGCAGCAAAATGACAGGGGTAGAAGAGACCCAGTACTTC. This gives the protein CASSKMTGVEETQYF.

This rearrangement joins TRBV7-8 to TRBJ2-1, with 7 bases that match TRBD2. With V trimmed by 2 bases and J by 8 bases, 21 bases remained unmatched. The CDR3 has 19 amino acids. Germline CDR1 is SGHVS and CDR2 is FQNEAQ. The DNA for the CDR3 is TGTGCCAGCAGCTTAAGCCGCTCACGGCGGGAGCAGATCCGCGATGAGCAGTTCTTC. Its protein product is CASSLSRSRREQIRDEQFF.

The chain is built from TRBV28 and TRBJ2-1; TRBD2 agrees at 10 bases. There are 15 residues in the CDR3. Trimming took 3 bases from V and 5 from J; bases not matched to a gene: 4. Germline V CDR1 and CDR2: MDHEN, SYDVKM. The CDR3 bases are TGTGCCAGCAGTTTTAGGACTAGCGGTGACAATGAGCAGTTCTTC. Its protein is CASSFRTSGDNEQFF.

The chain has TRBV5-1 and TRBJ2-5; 8 bases are a match to TRBD1. Germline V gene sequence: CDR1 SGHRS, CDR2 YFSETQ. J gave up 6 bases and V 0 bases, and 7 bases lay outside the gene matches. The CDR3 has 15 amino acids. This CDR3 reads CASSLGQGARKTQYF. The DNA for the CDR3 is TGCGCCAGCAGCTTGGGGCAGGGGGCGAGGAAGACCCAGTACTTC.

This rearrangement joins TRBV15 to TRBJ1-5; D perhaps matches TRBD1 (6 bases). Germline CDR1 and CDR2: LNHNV and YYDKDF (reference sequence). CDR3 length equals 15 residues. V shed 0 bases and J shed 8 bases, with 14 bases lying between them. Written as DNA, the CDR3 is TGTGCCACCAGCAGAGATTGGGCAGGGGATGAGCCCCAGCATTTT. As protein: CATSRDWAGDEPQHF. Complete variable domain (other parts from reference TRBV15 and TRBJ1-5): DAMVIQNPRYQVTQFGKPVTLSCSQTLNHNVMYWYQQKSSQAPKLLFHYYDKDFNNEADTPDNFQSRRPNTSFCFLDIRSPGLGDTAMYLCATSRDWAGDEPQHFGDGTRLSIL.

This clonotype was detected only a few times. This rearrangement joins TRBV20-1 to TRBJ2-5; D is unresolved. Per germline, CDR1 DFQATT and CDR2 SNEGSKA (reference sequence). V lost 1 base to trimming and J lost 0 bases, with 9 bases between them. The CDR3 spans 14 residues. The CDR3 nucleotides are TGCAGTGCTAGAGGTCGGCTGAACCAAGAGACCCAGTACTTC. Translating it yields CSARGRLNQETQYF.

The chain employs TRBV7-9 and TRBJ2-3; 7 bases match TRBD2. Germline assignment: CDR1 SEHNR and CDR2 FQNEAQ (reference sequence). The CDR3 length is 15 residues. The V and J ends lost 5 bases and 2 bases, in that order; junction bases with no gene match: 7. This CDR3 reads CASSLRLATTDTQYF. CDR3 bases: TGTGCCAGCAGCCTTCGACTAGCCACCACAGATACGCAGTATTTT.

Comment on this clonotype: A read error is possible here, since a much larger clone lies one base away. The V call is TRBV12-3 or TRBV12-4, the J call TRBJ2-5, with 7 bases aligning to TRBD2. The CDR3 loop spans 12 amino acids. V dropped 4 bases and J dropped 9; count of bases not matched to a gene: 5. The CDR3 DNA follows: TGTGCCAGCAGTTCTGCGGGGGAGGCCCAGTACTTC. Residues: CASSSAGEAQYF.

This clonotype was seen ten or more times. This rearrangement joins TRBV20-1 to TRBJ2-3; D is unresolved. This CDR3 is 12 amino acids long. The V and J ends lost 5 bases and 6 bases respectively, with 12 bases between them. Germline-derived CDR1 and CDR2 are DFQATT and SNEGSKA (reference sequence). CDR3 residues: CSAWWQDDTQYF. The CDR3 DNA is TGCAGTGCTTGGTGGCAGGACGATACGCAGTATTTT.

This chain connects TRBV20-1 to TRBJ1-5; possible D gene TRBD1, 6 bases. V was pared by 0 bases and J by 4 bases, with 10 bases between. The CDR3 is made up of 14 amino acids. The germline V gene encodes CDR1 DFQATT and CDR2 SNEGSKA (reference sequence). This CDR3 reads CSARDPQGNQPQHF. DNA of the CDR3: TGCAGTGCTAGAGATCCCCAGGGGAATCAGCCCCAGCATTTT.

This clonotype occurred many times. The rearrangement joins TRBV12-3 or TRBV12-4 to TRBJ1-5; the D is unclear. The CDR3 sequence is 12 residues long. Between the trimmed V and J ends, which lost 5 bases and 4 bases, there was a span of 6 bases. CDR3: CASSTINQPQHF. CDR3 DNA: TGTGCCAGCAGTACCATAAATCAGCCCCAGCATTTT.

The rearrangement joins TRBV27 to TRBJ1-1, with D possibly being TRBD1 (5 bases). This CDR3 spans 15 amino acids. The V end was cut by 5 bases, the J end by 0 bases, with 13 bases between. Germline V gene sequence: CDR1 MNHEY, CDR2 SMNVEV (reference sequence). The CDR3 region is CASSPYQGMNTEAFF. CDR3 DNA sequence: TGTGCCAGCAGTCCATACCAGGGTATGAACACTGAAGCTTTCTTT.

This clonotype showed up many times. The rearrangement joins TRBV6-1 to TRBJ1-1; weak D call: TRBD1 (6 bases). The germline V gene has CDR1 MNHNS and CDR2 SASEGT. The CDR3 has 15 amino acids. The germline V and J ends were trimmed by 3 bases and 4 bases, with 15 bases remaining between them. CDR3 in amino acids: CASSEPQGKGTEAFF. The CDR3, as DNA: TGTGCCAGCAGTGAGCCCCAGGGGAAGGGCACTGAAGCTTTCTTT.

The J gene is TRBJ2-7, the V gene TRBV20-1; no firm D call. The V end was cut by 3 bases, the J end by 4 bases, with 10 bases between. Germline V gives CDR1 DFQATT, CDR2 SNEGSKA (reference sequence). CDR3 length: 12 residues. The CDR3 reads CSASSNFYEQYF. In nucleotides, the CDR3 is TGCAGTGCTAGCTCGAACTTTTACGAGCAGTACTTC.